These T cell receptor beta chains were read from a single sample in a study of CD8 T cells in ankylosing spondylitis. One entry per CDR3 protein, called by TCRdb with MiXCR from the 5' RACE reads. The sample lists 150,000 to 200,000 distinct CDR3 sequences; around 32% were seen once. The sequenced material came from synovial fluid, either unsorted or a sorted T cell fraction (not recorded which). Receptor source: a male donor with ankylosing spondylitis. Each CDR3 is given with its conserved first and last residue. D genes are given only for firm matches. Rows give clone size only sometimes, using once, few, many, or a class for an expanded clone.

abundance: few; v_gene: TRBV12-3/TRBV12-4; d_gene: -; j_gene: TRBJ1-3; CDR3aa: CASRSGGNTIYF; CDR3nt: TGTGCCAGCAGGTCAGGGGGAAACACCATATATTTT
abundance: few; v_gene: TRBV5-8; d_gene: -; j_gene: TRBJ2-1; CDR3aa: CASSLWGAGYNEQFF; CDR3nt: TGTGCCAGCAGCTTGTGGGGGGCGGGTTACAATGAGCAGTTCTTC
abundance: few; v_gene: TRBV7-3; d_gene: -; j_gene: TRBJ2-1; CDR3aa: CASSLTGNRAGHNEQFF; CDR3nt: TGTGCCAGCAGCTTAACGGGAAATCGGGCGGGGCACAATGAGCAGTTCTTC
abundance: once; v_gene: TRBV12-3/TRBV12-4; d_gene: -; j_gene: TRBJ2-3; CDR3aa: CASSLRWRATDTQYF; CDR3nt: TGTGCCAGCAGTTTAAGATGGAGGGCAACAGATACGCAGTATTTT
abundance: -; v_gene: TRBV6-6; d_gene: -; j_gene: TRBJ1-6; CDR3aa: CATHLPNSSLHF; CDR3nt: TGTGCCACCCATCTGCCAAATTCATCCCTCCACTTT
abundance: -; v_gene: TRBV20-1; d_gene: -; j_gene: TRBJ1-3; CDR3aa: CSARTTGQGNTIYF; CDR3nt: TGCAGTGCTAGGACCACTGGGCAGGGAAACACCATATATTTT
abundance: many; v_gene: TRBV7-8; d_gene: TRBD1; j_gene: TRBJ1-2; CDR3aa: CASSQIGQGVDYGYTF; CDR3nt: TGTGCCAGCAGCCAAATCGGACAGGGGGTCGACTATGGCTACACCTTC
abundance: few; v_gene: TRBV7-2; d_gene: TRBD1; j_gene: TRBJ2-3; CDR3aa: CASSLVGTGGDTQYF; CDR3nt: TGTGCCAGCAGCTTAGTAGGGACAGGGGGAGATACGCAGTATTTT
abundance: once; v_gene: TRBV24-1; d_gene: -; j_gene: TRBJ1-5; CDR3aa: CATSGSGNQPQHF; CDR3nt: TGTGCCACCAGTGGATCCGGCAATCAGCCCCAGCATTTT
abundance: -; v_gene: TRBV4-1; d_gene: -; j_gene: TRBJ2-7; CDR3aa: CASSPHLDSTYEQYF; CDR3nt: TGCGCCAGCAGCCCCCACCTGGACAGCACCTACGAGCAGTACTTC
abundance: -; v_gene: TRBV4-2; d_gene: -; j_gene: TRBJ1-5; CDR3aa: CASSQDVYQGRGASNQPQHF; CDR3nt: TGTGCCAGCAGCCAAGACGTCTATCAGGGGAGAGGGGCTAGCAATCAGCCCCAGCATTTT
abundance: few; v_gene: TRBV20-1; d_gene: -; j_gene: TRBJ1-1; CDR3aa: CSAREGEAFF; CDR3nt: TGCAGTGCTAGAGAGGGCGAAGCTTTCTTT
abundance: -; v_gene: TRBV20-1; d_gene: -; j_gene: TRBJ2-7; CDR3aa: CSARDIGGRSPYEQYF; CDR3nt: TGCAGTGCTAGAGATATCGGGGGGCGTTCGCCATACGAGCAGTACTTC
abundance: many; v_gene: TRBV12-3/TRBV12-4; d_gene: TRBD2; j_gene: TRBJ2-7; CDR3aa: CASRVTSVSYEQYF; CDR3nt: TGTGCCAGCCGGGTGACTAGCGTCTCCTACGAGCAGTACTTC
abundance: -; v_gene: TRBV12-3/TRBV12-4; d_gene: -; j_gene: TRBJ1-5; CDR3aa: CASSSGLNNQPQHF; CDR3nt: TGTGCCAGCAGTTCCGGGCTTAATAATCAGCCCCAGCATTTT
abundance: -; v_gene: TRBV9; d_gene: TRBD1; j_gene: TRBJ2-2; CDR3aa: CASSVGDSLNTGELFF; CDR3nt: TGTGCCAGCAGCGTAGGGGACAGTTTGAACACCGGGGAGCTGTTTTTT
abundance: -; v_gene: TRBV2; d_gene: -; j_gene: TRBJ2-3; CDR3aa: CASMESGTQYF; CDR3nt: TGTGCCAGCATGGAGAGCGGAACGCAGTATTTT
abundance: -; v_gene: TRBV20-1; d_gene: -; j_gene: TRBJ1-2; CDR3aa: CSATGDPGNYGYTF; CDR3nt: TGCAGTGCTACAGGGGATCCCGGTAACTATGGCTACACCTTC
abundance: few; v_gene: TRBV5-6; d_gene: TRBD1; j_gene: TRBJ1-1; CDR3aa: CASSFDRDTEAFF; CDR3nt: TGTGCCAGCAGCTTCGACAGGGACACTGAAGCTTTCTTT
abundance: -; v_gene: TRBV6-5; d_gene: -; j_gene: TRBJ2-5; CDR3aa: CASSYSGVDYRGGSAQYF; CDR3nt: TGTGCCAGCAGTTACTCAGGGGTGGACTATCGGGGCGGATCGGCCCAGTACTTC
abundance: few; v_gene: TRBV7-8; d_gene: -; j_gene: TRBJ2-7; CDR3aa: CASSLGPTSPGSLYEQYF; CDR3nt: TGTGCCAGCAGCTTAGGCCCCACTTCGCCAGGGTCACTTTACGAGCAGTACTTC
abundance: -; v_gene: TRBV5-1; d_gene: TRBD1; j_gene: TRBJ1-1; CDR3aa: CASRRDGSGQVNTEAFF; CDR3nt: TGCGCCAGCAGGAGAGATGGTTCGGGACAGGTCAACACTGAAGCTTTCTTT
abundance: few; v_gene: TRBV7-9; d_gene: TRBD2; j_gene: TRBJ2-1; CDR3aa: CASSFTSGYNEQFF; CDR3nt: TGTGCCAGCAGCTTTACTAGCGGTTACAATGAGCAGTTCTTC
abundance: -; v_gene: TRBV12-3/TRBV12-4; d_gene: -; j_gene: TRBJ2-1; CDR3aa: CASRRPRLNEQFF; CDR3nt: TGTGCCAGCAGGCGCCCACGACTTAATGAGCAGTTCTTC
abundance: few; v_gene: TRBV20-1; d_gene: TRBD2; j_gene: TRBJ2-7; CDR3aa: CSALTDLRLAGFTYEQYF; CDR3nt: TGCAGTGCTCTAACGGACCTGAGACTAGCGGGGTTTACTTACGAGCAGTACTTC
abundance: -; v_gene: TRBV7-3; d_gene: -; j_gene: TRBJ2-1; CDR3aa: CASSQAPSSYNEQFF; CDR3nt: TGTGCCAGCAGCCAAGCGCCTAGCTCCTACAATGAGCAGTTCTTC
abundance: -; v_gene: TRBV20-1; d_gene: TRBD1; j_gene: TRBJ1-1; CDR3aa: CSAGTGPMNTEAFF; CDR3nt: TGCAGTGCTGGGACAGGTCCCATGAACACTGAAGCTTTCTTT
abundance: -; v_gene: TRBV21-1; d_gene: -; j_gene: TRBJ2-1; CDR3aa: CASSNGTGGKSGIRNEQFF; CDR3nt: TGTGCCAGCAGCAACGGGACAGGGGGCAAGTCAGGGATTCGCAATGAGCAGTTCTTC
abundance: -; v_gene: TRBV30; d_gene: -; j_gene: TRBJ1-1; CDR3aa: CAWSVDSNRVEAFF; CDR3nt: TGTGCCTGGAGTGTAGACAGTAACAGAGTTGAAGCTTTCTTT
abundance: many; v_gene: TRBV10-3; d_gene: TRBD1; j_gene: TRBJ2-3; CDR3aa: CAISEGQGMADTQYF; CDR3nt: TGTGCCATCAGTGAGGGACAGGGGATGGCAGATACGCAGTATTTT
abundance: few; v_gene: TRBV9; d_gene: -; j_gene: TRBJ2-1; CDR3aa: CASGSEQFF; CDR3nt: TGTGCCAGCGGAAGTGAGCAGTTCTTC
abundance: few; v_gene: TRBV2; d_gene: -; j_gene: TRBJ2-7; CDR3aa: CASSDHGPNEQYF; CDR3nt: TGTGCCAGCAGTGACCACGGGCCCAACGAGCAGTACTTC
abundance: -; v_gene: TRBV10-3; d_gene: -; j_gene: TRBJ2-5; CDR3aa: CAISEGGPGGLGQETQYF; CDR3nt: TGTGCCATCAGTGAAGGAGGGCCGGGTGGCCTTGGCCAAGAGACCCAGTACTTC
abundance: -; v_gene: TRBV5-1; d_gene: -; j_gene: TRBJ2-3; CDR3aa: CASGDLTDTQYF; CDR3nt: TGCGCCAGCGGGGACCTCACAGATACGCAGTATTTT
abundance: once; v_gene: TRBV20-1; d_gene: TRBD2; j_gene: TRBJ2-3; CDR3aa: CSADRGGWDTQYF; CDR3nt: TGCAGTGCCGACCGGGGGGGATGGGATACGCAGTATTTT
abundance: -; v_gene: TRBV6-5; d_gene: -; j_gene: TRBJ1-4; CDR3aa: CASSSPTQGREKLFF; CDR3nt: TGTGCCAGCAGTTCCCCCACCCAGGGGCGTGAAAAACTGTTTTTT
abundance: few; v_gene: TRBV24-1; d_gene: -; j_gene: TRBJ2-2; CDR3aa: CATSATTNTGELFF; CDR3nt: TGTGCCACCAGTGCTACCACTAACACCGGGGAGCTGTTTTTT
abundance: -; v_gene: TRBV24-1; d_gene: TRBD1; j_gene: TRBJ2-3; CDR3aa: CATSEPPGQAIHTDTQYF; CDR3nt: TGTGCCACCAGTGAACCTCCGGGACAGGCCATTCACACAGATACGCAGTATTTT
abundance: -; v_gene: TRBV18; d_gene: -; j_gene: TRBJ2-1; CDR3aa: CASSYREGNEQFF; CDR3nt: TGTGCCAGCTCGTACCGGGAAGGCAATGAGCAGTTCTTC